These 10 T cell receptor beta chains were sequenced from one sample in a study of cytomegalovirus exposure and HLA in healthy donors. It was with 60 Vbeta and 13 Jbeta primers that the PCR ran. Here immunoSEQ multiplex PCR was the method, and the copy in TCRdb shows in-frame clones only, minus some. The sample gives about 98,000 clones, around 68% of which show up once; about 1.2% is in the top ten. The specimen sequenced was PBMCs. These receptors originate from a female donor in good health and CMV-seronegative.

This clone was picked up a small number of times. The chain joins TRBV6-1 to TRBJ2-1, with D tentatively TRBD2 (5 bases). This CDR3 spans 13 amino acids. Trimming took off 4 bases at V and 6 bases at J, with 10 bases between the two ends. Germline V CDR1 and CDR2: MNHNS, SASEGT. The CDR3 sequence: CASSAGIANEQFF. In DNA, the CDR3 is TGTGCCAGCAGTGCCGGGATAGCCAATGAGCAGTTCTTC.

The genes are TRBV30 and TRBJ1-4, with D possibly TRBD1 on 5 matching bases. The germline CDR1 and CDR2 sequences are GTSNPN and SVGIG (reference sequence). Between the trimmed V and J ends, which lost 3 bases and 4 bases, there was a span of 12 bases. The CDR3 spans 14 residues. The CDR3, as DNA: TGTGCCTGGAGCCGGGGGGTTTTTAATGAAAAACTGTTTTTT. It is translated as CAWSRGVFNEKLFF. Full variable domain (outside the CDR3, taken from reference TRBV30 and TRBJ1-4): SQTIHQWPATLVQPVGSPLSLECTVEGTSNPNLYWYRQAAGRGLQLLFYSVGIGQISSEVPQNLSASRPQDRQFILSSKKLLLSDSGFYLCAWSRGVFNEKLFFGSGTQLSVL.

V is TRBV19 and J is TRBJ1-1; D may be TRBD1 (5 bases). The V end was cut by 6 bases, the J end by 9 bases, with 14 bases between. CDR1 and CDR2 from the germline V gene are LNHDA and SQIVND (reference sequence). CDR3 length: 12 amino acids. As DNA, the CDR3 is TGTGCCAGTAGACTCGGACAAGTTCAAGCTTTCTTT. Translated: CASRLGQVQAFF.

The J gene is TRBJ1-2, the V gene TRBV4-2, with D perhaps TRBD1 (6 bases). The CDR3 has 14 amino acids. The V and J ends lost 0 bases and 4 bases respectively, with 9 bases between them. From germline, CDR1 is LGHNA and CDR2 YNFKEQ. The CDR3 sequence: CASSQEGQIYGYTF. Written as DNA, the CDR3 is TGTGCCAGCAGCCAAGAAGGACAGATCTATGGCTACACCTTC.

In this sample, this clone turned up a few times. The CDR3 reads CASWTGPAQYGYTF. DNA for the CDR3: TGTGCCAGTTGGACAGGCCCAGCTCAGTATGGCTACACCTTC. This rearrangement joins TRBV2 to TRBJ1-2, with 7 bases lining up with TRBD1. Germline V gene data show CDR1 as SNHLY and CDR2 as FYNNEI. The CDR3 consists of 14 residues. After removal of 9 bases from V and 5 bases from J, the junction contained 12 bases not matched to a gene.

The chain has TRBV27 and TRBJ2-7, with a tentative D call TRBD2 (6 bases). The CDR3 spans 12 residues. Per the germline V gene, CDR1 is MNHEY and CDR2 is SMNVEV (reference sequence). V lost 0 bases, J lost 6 bases, and 6 bases lay in between. The CDR3 DNA reads TGTGCCAGCAGTTTATCCGGGGGCGAGCAGTACTTC. This gives the protein CASSLSGGEQYF.

The chain joins TRBV19 to TRBJ1-1; D might be TRBD1 (5 bases). Trimming shortened V by 1 base and J by 4 bases, and 10 bases separated the two germline ends. The length of the CDR3 is 14 residues. CDR1 and CDR2 (germline): LNHDA, SQIVND (reference sequence). In nucleotides, the CDR3 is TGTGCCAGTAGTATAGGGGGAGGGGCCACTGAAGCTTTCTTT. The encoded protein is CASSIGGGATEAFF.

The chain has TRBV6-6 and TRBJ1-2; no firm D call. This CDR3 has 13 amino acids. Germline V lookup: CDR1 MNHNY, CDR2 SVGAGI (reference sequence). Trimming shortened V by 5 bases and J by 2 bases, and 9 bases separated the two germline ends. For the CDR3, the DNA is TGTGCCAGCAGTATCCCCCAGAACTATGGCTACACCTTC. It codes for CASSIPQNYGYTF.

CDR3 DNA sequence: TGTGCCAGCAGGAGTTCACAGGGGGTAGGGCAGCCCCAGCATTTT. Its translation is CASRSSQGVGQPQHF. The chain has TRBV2 and TRBJ1-5; 8 bases fit TRBD1. The V segment lost 6 bases and the J segment 7 bases; nucleotides outside the gene matches: 11. Germline lookup yields CDR1 SNHLY and CDR2 FYNNEI. There are 15 residues in the CDR3. The full variable domain, rest sourced from reference TRBV2 and TRBJ1-5, is EPEVTQTPSHQVTQMGQEVILRCVPISNHLYFYWYRQILGQKVEFLVSFYNNEISEKSEIFDDQFSVERPDGSNFTLKIRSTKLEDSAMYFCASRSSQGVGQPQHFGDGTRLSIL.

V and J are TRBV15 and TRBJ2-5; D is perhaps TRBD1 (6 bases). The CDR3 is 16 residues long. The ends were cut back, 0 bases at V and 5 bases at J, with 16 bases in the middle. Germline CDR1 is LNHNV and CDR2 is YYDKDF (reference sequence). As DNA, the CDR3 is TGTGCCACCAGCAGAGACGGTACGGGTAGGGGGGAGACCCAGTACTTC. Translation gives CATSRDGTGRGETQYF.